This TCR beta chain was captured in a study of a mutant IDH1 vaccine in newly diagnosed glioma. About the research overall: Males made up 62.5% and females roughly 38% of treated patients, whose mean age was about 37 years. Pretreatment consisted of radiotherapy, temozolomide, or both, with most receiving both.

The study, taken as a whole, reports: Researchers report vaccine-induced immune responses in roughly 93% of patients.

A remark on this clone: Its target is not known.

Germline CDR1 KGHSH, CDR2 LQKENI. The V end lost 5 bases, the J end lost 2 bases, and 13 bases lay between the germline ends. The CDR3 is 15 amino acids. Data came from immunoSEQ multiplex PCR; TCRdb stores just in-frame clones and leaves some out. This sample yields 59,000 or so clones, of which around 92% are seen a single time; about 2.7% belongs to the top ten. The time point here: baseline, week 1 (first vaccination visit). The sample's treatment: pre-vaccination baseline after standard-of-care therapy. The donor cohort comprised cases of new WHO grade 3 or 4 IDH1-mutant, ATRX-lost astrocytoma. This receptor was obtained from a man aged 45-65 years with glioma. The chain uses TRBV18 and TRBJ1-3; the D gene is possibly TRBD1 (6 bases). Source: PBMCs, taken from a glioma patient treated with radiotherapy, temozolomide or both. CDR3 region: CASSTEDSPGNTIYF. In DNA form, the CDR3 reads TGTGCCAGCTCAACGGAGGACAGTCCTGGAAACACCATATATTTT.